The clone carrying this T cell receptor beta chain came up many times. This entry is derived from a study of T cells after yellow fever vaccination. Across the whole study: Preparation of fractions with low cell numbers was performed using SMART-Seq v4 Ultra Low Input.

TCRdb analysed the 5' RACE reads with MiXCR anew, one entry per CDR3 protein. In the table there are under 350,000 distinct CDR3 sequences, about 4% of which are singletons. With 8 bases removed from V and 6 bases from J, the gap between germline ends came to 5 bases. The CDR3 is 10 residues long. The V gene's germline CDR1 is MNHNS and CDR2 SASEGT. The sequence derives from a man aged 18 to 29 who received the YFV17D yellow fever vaccine. The chain uses TRBV6-1 and TRBJ2-1, with D possibly TRBD2 on 5 matching bases. The specimen comprised PBMCs, sampled 5 days after the yellow fever booster vaccination. CDR3 in DNA: TGTGCCAGCCGGGGCAATGAGCAGTTCTTC. The encoded protein is CASRGNEQFF.